This is a list of T cell receptor beta chains from one sample in a study of T-cell reconstitution after alpha-beta-depleted transplantation in children. From the PCR reads, TCRdb called clonotypes with MiXCR, one entry per CDR3 protein. Counted here are over 45,000 distinct CDR3 sequences, under 6% occurring once; the ten biggest clones make up 30% to 35%. The sample here was PBMCs, mostly from graft donor cells, taken 60 days after TCRalphabeta/CD19-depleted stem cell transplant. The receptors derive from a female patient between 2 and 15 years old who had a stem cell transplant for aplastic anemia, so the T cells may come from the graft donor. The CDR3 runs from the conserved cysteine through the conserved F or W.

J | V | CDR3
TRBJ2-7 | TRBV5-5 | CASSLYDGAYEQYF
TRBJ2-5 | TRBV5-1 | CASSLEWGETQYF
TRBJ2-5 | TRBV20-1 | CSARWQGETQYF
TRBJ2-7 | TRBV6-6 | CASSRKDRPFHF
TRBJ2-2 | TRBV12-3/TRBV12-4 | CASSPPGQQTGELFF
TRBJ2-7 | TRBV2 | CASQDAANSVEQYF
TRBJ1-2 | TRBV6-5 | CALSRGLYTF
TRBJ1-5 | TRBV28 | CASSLGSRGGGFGQPQHF
TRBJ1-1 | TRBV7-2 | CASSPVGRTEAFF
TRBJ2-5 | TRBV5-1 | CASSLEASGGARETQYF
TRBJ2-5 | TRBV5-1 | CASSTQTGSGTETQYF
TRBJ2-1 | TRBV9 | CASSVSTSERNEQFF
TRBJ2-7 | TRBV20-1 | CSARARWQGEGYEQYF
TRBJ2-2 | TRBV20-1 | CSARVPGGSSGELFF
TRBJ2-3 | TRBV12-3/TRBV12-4 | CASSLLGGGARSTDTQYF
TRBJ2-7 | TRBV27 | CASSLRRTYEQYF
TRBJ2-3 | TRBV25-1 | CASSEGASTDTQYF
TRBJ1-2 | TRBV3-1 | CASSRHAGGESEGYTF
TRBJ2-7 | TRBV28 | CASSLGTSYEQYF
TRBJ2-3 | TRBV6-1 | CASSELGLAADTQYF
TRBJ2-5 | TRBV7-9 | CASSSPGQRKTQYF
TRBJ2-5 | TRBV15 | CATSRGGLAGYQETQYF
TRBJ2-1 | TRBV3-1 | CASSQSGSGNEQFF
TRBJ2-7 | TRBV5-4 | CASSAGTSGGTYEQYF
TRBJ2-2 | TRBV11-2 | CASSPTQRELFF
TRBJ2-3 | TRBV20-1 | CIASLAGEVRADTQYF
TRBJ2-5 | TRBV4-3 | CASSQIYKLKTQYF
TRBJ2-3 | TRBV7-9 | CASSLDPGATTDTQYF
TRBJ1-6 | TRBV9 | CASSVASRGGSNSPLHF
TRBJ1-5 | TRBV5-1 | CASSLGTEGNQPQHF
TRBJ2-1 | TRBV5-4 | CASSLAGLADNEQFF
TRBJ2-7 | TRBV7-9 | CASSLPRGWGYEQYF
TRBJ2-5 | TRBV5-1 | CASSERGGKETQYF
TRBJ2-5 | TRBV5-4 | CASSLAPGTTSETQYF
TRBJ2-7 | TRBV5-1 | CASSLGGTATYEQYF
TRBJ2-2 | TRBV9 | CASSVHFRSGTGELFF
TRBJ2-3 | TRBV5-1 | CASSSGLLALDTQYF
TRBJ1-4 | TRBV6-5 | CASSSPRTGAIGLFF
TRBJ2-1 | TRBV12-3/TRBV12-4 | CASSLGGGQLAYNEQFF
TRBJ1-4 | TRBV5-1 | CASSLGTAARVGEKLFF
TRBJ1-2 | TRBV6-4 | CASSFGTANYGYTF
TRBJ2-3 | TRBV19 | CASSGLESTDTQYF